The clone carrying this TCR beta chain was detected a few times. Its antigen is not known. These data are taken from a study of T-cell reconstitution after alpha-beta-depleted transplantation in children. Study-wide results and caveats: Counts and diversity of T cells one year after transplant came mostly from newly produced T cells. The origin of high day-60 TCRbeta diversity in some patients lay in surviving recipient T cells and thymic progenitors. The origin of alpha-beta T cells about two months after transplant was reportedly several hundred expanded graft clones.

The authors prepared the TCRbeta library with unique molecular identifiers. Via MiXCR, TCRdb re-called the PCR reads, giving one row per CDR3 protein. The table lists over 100,000 distinct CDR3 sequences, around 7% of them singletons, with roughly 15% in the top ten. The source is a boy between 2 and 15 years old with acute lymphoblastic leukemia, due to receive a stem cell transplant. The source was PBMCs, collected before TCRalphabeta/CD19-depleted stem cell transplant.

Written as DNA, the CDR3 is TGCGCCAGCAGCCAAGAAACTAGCCTACTCATCTCCCCCTACAATGAGCAGTTCTTC. Residues: CASSQETSLLISPYNEQFF. The chain recombines TRBV4-3 with TRBJ2-1; D perhaps matches TRBD2 (6 bases). Trimming cost V 0 bases and J 2 bases, with 20 bases left between them. CDR1 is LGHNA and CDR2 is YSLEER in the germline V gene. The length of the CDR3 is 19 residues.